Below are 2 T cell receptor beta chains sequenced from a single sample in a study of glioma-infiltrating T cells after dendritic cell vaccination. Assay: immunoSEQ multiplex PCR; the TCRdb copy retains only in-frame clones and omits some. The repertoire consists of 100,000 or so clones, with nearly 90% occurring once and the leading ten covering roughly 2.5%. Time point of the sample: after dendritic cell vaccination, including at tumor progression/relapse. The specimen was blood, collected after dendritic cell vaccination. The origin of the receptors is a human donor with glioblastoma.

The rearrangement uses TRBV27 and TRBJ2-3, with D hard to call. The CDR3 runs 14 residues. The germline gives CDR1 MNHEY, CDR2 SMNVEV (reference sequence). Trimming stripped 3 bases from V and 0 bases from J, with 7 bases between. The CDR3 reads CASSFRRSTDTQYF. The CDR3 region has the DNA TGTGCCAGCAGTTTTCGGCGGAGCACAGATACGCAGTATTTT.

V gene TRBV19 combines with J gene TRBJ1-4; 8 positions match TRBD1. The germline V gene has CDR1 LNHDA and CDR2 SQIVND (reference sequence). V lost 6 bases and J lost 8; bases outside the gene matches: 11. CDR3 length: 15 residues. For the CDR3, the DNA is TGTGCCAGTAGGGTTTCAGGACAGGGAGGCGAAAAACTGTTTTTT. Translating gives CASRVSGQGGEKLFF.